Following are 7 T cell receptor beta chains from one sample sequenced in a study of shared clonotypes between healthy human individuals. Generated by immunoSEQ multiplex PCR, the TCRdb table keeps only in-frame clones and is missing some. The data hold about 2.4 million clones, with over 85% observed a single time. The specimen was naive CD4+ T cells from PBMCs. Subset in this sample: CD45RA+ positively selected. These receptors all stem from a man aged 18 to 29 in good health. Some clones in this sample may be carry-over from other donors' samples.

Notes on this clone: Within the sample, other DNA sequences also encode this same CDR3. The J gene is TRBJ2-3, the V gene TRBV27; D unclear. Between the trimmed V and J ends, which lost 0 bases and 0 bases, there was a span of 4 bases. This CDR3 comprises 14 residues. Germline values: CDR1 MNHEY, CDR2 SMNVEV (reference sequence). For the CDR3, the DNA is TGTGCCAGCAGTTTATCGGCCAGCACAGATACGCAGTATTTT. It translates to CASSLSASTDTQYF.

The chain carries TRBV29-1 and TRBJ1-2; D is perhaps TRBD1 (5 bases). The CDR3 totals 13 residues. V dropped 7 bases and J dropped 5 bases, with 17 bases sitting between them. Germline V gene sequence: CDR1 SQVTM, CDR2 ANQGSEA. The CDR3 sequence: CSGSRDSNYGYTF. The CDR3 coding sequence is TGCAGCGGCAGCCGGGACTCAAATTATGGCTACACCTTC.

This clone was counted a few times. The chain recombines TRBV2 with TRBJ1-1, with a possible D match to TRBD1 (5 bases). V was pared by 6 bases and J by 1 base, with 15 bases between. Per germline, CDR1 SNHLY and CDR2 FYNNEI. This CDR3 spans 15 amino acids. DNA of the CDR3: TGTGCCAGCAGGCAAGGGGCTCACGGGAACACTGAAGCTTTCTTT. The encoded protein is CASRQGAHGNTEAFF.

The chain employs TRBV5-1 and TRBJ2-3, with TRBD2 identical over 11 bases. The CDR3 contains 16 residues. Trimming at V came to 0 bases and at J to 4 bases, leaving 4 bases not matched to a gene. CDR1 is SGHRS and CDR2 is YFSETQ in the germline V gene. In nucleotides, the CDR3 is TGCGCCAGCAGCTTGGGACTAGCGGGATACCCAGATACGCAGTATTTT. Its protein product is CASSLGLAGYPDTQYF.

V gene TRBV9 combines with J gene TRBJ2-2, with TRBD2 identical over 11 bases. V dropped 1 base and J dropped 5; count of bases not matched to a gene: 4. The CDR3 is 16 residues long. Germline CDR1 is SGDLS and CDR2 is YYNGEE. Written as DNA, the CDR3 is TGTGCCAGCAGCGTAATTGTAGCGGGAGGGACCGGGGAGCTGTTTTTT. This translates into CASSVIVAGGTGELFF.

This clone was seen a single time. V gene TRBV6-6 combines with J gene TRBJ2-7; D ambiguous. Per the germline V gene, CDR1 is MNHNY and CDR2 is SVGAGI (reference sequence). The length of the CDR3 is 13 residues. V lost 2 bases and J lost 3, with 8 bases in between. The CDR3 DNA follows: TGTGCCAGCAGTTACCACGGAGTCTACGAGCAGTACTTC. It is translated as CASSYHGVYEQYF.

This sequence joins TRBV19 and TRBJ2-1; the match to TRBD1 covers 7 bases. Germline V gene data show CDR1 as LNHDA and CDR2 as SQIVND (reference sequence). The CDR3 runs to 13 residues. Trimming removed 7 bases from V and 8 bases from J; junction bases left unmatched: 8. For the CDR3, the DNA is TGTGCCAGTACCAGCGACAGGGCGGATGAGCAGTTCTTC. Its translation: CASTSDRADEQFF.